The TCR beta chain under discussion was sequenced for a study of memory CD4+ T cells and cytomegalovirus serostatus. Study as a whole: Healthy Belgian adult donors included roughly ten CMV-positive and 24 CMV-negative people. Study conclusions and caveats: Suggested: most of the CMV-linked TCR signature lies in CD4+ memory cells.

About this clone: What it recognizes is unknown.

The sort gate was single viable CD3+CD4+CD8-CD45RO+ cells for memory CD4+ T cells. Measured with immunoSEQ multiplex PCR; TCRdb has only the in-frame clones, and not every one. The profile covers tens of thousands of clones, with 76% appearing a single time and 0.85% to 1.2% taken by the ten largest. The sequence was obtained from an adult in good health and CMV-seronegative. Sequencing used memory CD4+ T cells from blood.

In DNA, the CDR3 is TGTGCCAGCAGCTTGTGGGCCCTTTTGGGGGGCGCGGCCCAAGAGACCCAGTACTTC. Amino acid sequence: CASSLWALLGGAAQETQYF. The chain carries TRBV4-2 and TRBJ2-5; D could derive from TRBD1 or TRBD2 (6 bases each). The V end lost 5 bases, the J end lost 1 base, and 26 bases lay between the germline ends. Germline assignment: CDR1 LGHNA and CDR2 YNFKEQ. The CDR3 sequence is 19 residues long.